One and the same sample provided the 22 T cell receptor beta chains below, sequenced in a study of shared clonotypes between healthy human individuals. TCRdb keeps only in-frame clones here, not all; method: immunoSEQ multiplex PCR. The sample carries about 490,000 clones, 70% to 80% recorded once. The material sequenced was PBMCs. The source is a woman between 35 and 50 years old in good health. Some clones in this sample may be carry-over from other donors' samples.

This sequence joins TRBV6-1 and TRBJ2-2; 10 positions agree with TRBD1. The CDR3 spans 15 residues. Per the germline V gene, CDR1 is MNHNS and CDR2 is SASEGT. V shed 4 bases and J 7 bases; nucleotides not matched to a gene: 6. The CDR3 DNA follows: TGTGCCAGCAGTGGGCTGACAGGGGGCATCGGGGAGCTGTTTTTT. It encodes CASSGLTGGIGELFF.

The chain combines TRBV7-6 with TRBJ2-7; 9 positions match TRBD1. This CDR3 spans 16 amino acids. Germline V lookup: CDR1 SGHVS, CDR2 FNYEAQ. V lost 0 bases and J lost 4; bases outside the gene matches: 7. CDR3 residues: CASSLARDRVGYEQYF. In DNA form, the CDR3 reads TGTGCCAGCAGCTTAGCGCGGGACAGGGTAGGGTACGAGCAGTACTTC.

V and J are TRBV11-3 and TRBJ2-2, with 9 bases that match TRBD2. This CDR3 region has 13 residues. Per the germline V gene, CDR1 is SGHNT and CDR2 is YENEEA. The V segment lost 5 bases and the J segment 8 bases; nucleotides outside the gene matches: 3. This CDR3 is CASSKTSGGELFF. For the CDR3, the DNA is TGTGCCAGCAGCAAGACTAGCGGAGGGGAGCTGTTTTTT.

This clone was counted between two and nine times. The J gene is TRBJ2-7, the V gene TRBV10-3; 8 bases are a match to TRBD1. The CDR3 has 17 amino acids. The V gene end was trimmed by 4 bases and the J gene end by 0 bases; junction bases not matched to a gene: 11. From germline, CDR1 is ENHRY and CDR2 SYGVKD. This chain's CDR3 is CAISGGGDRRSSYEQYF. In DNA form, the CDR3 reads TGTGCCATCAGTGGAGGTGGGGACAGGAGAAGCTCCTACGAGCAGTACTTC.

The gene calls are TRBV7-8 and TRBJ2-2, with TRBD1 matching over 7 bases. The junction had 9 bases not matched to a gene; V was cut back by 4 bases and J by 7 bases. The CDR3 runs 15 residues. From germline, CDR1 is SGHVS and CDR2 FQNEAQ. The chain's CDR3 is CASSSRQGLYGELFF. CDR3 DNA sequence: TGTGCCAGCAGCTCGCGACAGGGATTATACGGGGAGCTGTTTTTT.

J is TRBJ1-1 and V is TRBV5-5, with D hard to call. V dropped 0 bases and J dropped 3 bases, with 6 bases sitting between them. The CDR3 spans 13 residues. CDR1 and CDR2 (germline): SGHKS, YYEKEE (reference sequence). Written as DNA, the CDR3 is TGTGCCAGCAGCTTGGTTTCAGACACTGAAGCTTTCTTT. This translates into CASSLVSDTEAFF.

CDR3 in amino acids: CASSLEVVGGDEQFF. CDR3 coding DNA: TGTGCCAGCAGCTTAGAGGTTGTAGGGGGCGATGAGCAGTTCTTC. The chain combines TRBV7-8 with TRBJ2-1; 7 bases line up with TRBD1. The J segment lost 8 bases and the V segment lost 1 base, leaving 8 bases of the junction unmatched. This CDR3 has 15 residues. Germline values: CDR1 SGHVS, CDR2 FQNEAQ.

The V and J genes are TRBV7-2 and TRBJ2-1; D is unresolved. The CDR3 spans 15 residues. V was cut by 2 bases and J by 6 bases, with 14 bases left in between. The germline gives CDR1 SGHTA, CDR2 FQGNSA. CDR3 amino acids: CASSLMTNWGNEQFF. The CDR3 nucleotides are TGTGCCAGCAGCTTAATGACGAATTGGGGCAATGAGCAGTTCTTC.

This clone was seen only once. A single base is all that separates this from a far larger clone, so a read error is likely. The sample contains more than one DNA sequence encoding this CDR3. CDR3 residues: CASSEGSYSYEQYF. The CDR3 nucleotides read TGTGCCAGCAGCGAGGGCAGCTACTCCTACGAGCAGTACTTC. The V call is TRBV2, the J call TRBJ2-7; D might be TRBD2 (5 bases). Between the trimmed V and J ends, which lost 6 bases and 0 bases, there was a span of 12 bases. The CDR3 has 14 residues. The germline CDR1 and CDR2 sequences are SNHLY and FYNNEI.

V usage is TRBV18 and J usage is TRBJ2-2; 9 bases match TRBD2. Trimming at V came to 3 bases and at J to 5 bases, leaving 4 bases not matched to a gene. This CDR3 comprises 15 residues. The germline gives CDR1 KGHSH, CDR2 LQKENI. The CDR3 sequence: CASSPETSGTGELFF. As DNA, the CDR3 is TGTGCCAGCTCACCCGAGACTAGCGGAACCGGGGAGCTGTTTTTT.

This sequence joins TRBV7-2 and TRBJ1-1; D is unresolved. Germline V lookup: CDR1 SGHTA, CDR2 FQGNSA. The CDR3 runs 13 residues. The V and J ends lost 3 bases and 4 bases respectively, with 9 bases between them. CDR3 amino acids: CASSFRMATEAFF. CDR3 bases: TGTGCCAGCAGCTTCCGGATGGCCACTGAAGCTTTCTTT.

A word on this clone: A clone one base away is much larger, so this may be a read error. The CDR3 nucleotides read TGTGCCAGCAGTACCTACGAGCAGTACTTC. Residues: CASSTYEQYF. The V call is TRBV6-1, the J call TRBJ2-7, with unresolved D. Trimming removed 5 bases at V and 2 bases at J, with 1 base between. Germline CDR1 MNHNS, CDR2 SASEGT. This CDR3 spans 10 amino acids.

This clone was seen at least ten times. This chain uses TRBV21-1 with TRBJ2-7; the table gives TRBD1 as D, unverified against the DNA. TRBV21-1 is deemed a pseudogene. The CDR3 runs to 16 residues. The CDR3 coding sequence is TGTGCCAGCAGCAAAGATGGGACAGGGGGTCCTTACGAGCAGTACTTC. Translation gives CASSKDGTGGPYEQYF.

This clone was picked up a small number of times. The CDR3 protein is CASRDRARSYEQYF. The CDR3 nucleotides read TGCGCCAGCAGAGACAGGGCTCGATCCTACGAGCAGTACTTC. This chain links TRBV10-2 with TRBJ2-7; 7 bases align to TRBD1. Germline loops: CDR1 WSHSY, CDR2 SAAADI. V dropped 6 bases and J dropped 1; count of bases not matched to a gene: 6. The CDR3 sequence is 14 residues long.

The CDR3 loop reads CASSSVGNTEAFF. The CDR3 DNA reads as TGTGCCAGTAGTAGTGTGGGGAACACTGAAGCTTTCTTT. The J gene is TRBJ1-1, the V gene TRBV19; no clear D gene. This CDR3 spans 13 amino acids. CDR1 is LNHDA, CDR2 SQIVND, per germline (reference sequence). Trimming took 4 bases from V and 1 from J, leaving 7 bases between them.

The genes are TRBV4-2 and TRBJ2-2; TRBD2 agrees at 16 bases. V shed 4 bases, J shed 4 bases, and the junction held 6 bases outside the gene matches. CDR3 length equals 18 residues. CDR1 and CDR2 from the germline V gene are LGHNA and YNFKEQ. This chain's CDR3 is CASSLGLAGGPGTGELFF. The CDR3 DNA sequence: TGTGCCAGCAGCCTGGGACTAGCGGGAGGGCCCGGCACCGGGGAGCTGTTTTTT.

As to this clone: Other DNA sequences in this sample translate to the same CDR3. The chain links TRBV11-3 to TRBJ2-5, with D perhaps being TRBD1 or TRBD2 (5 bases each). Germline V lookup: CDR1 SGHNT, CDR2 YENEEA. V lost 1 base, J lost 1 base, and 7 bases lay in between. This CDR3 is built from 14 residues. CDR3 region: CASSLGGSQETQYF. CDR3 DNA sequence: TGTGCCAGCAGCTTAGGGGGGTCCCAAGAGACCCAGTACTTC.

On this clone: A read error may explain this, as a much larger clone is one base away. The chain recombines TRBV2 with TRBJ2-5; 8 nucleotides agree with TRBD2. The CDR3 loop spans 15 amino acids. Germline CDR1 SNHLY, CDR2 FYNNEI. The J segment lost 7 bases and the V segment lost 6 bases, leaving 13 bases of the junction unmatched. The CDR3 sequence: CASSGTSGAKGTQYF. Here the CDR3 DNA reads TGTGCCAGCAGCGGCACTAGCGGAGCCAAAGGGACCCAGTACTTC.

V gene TRBV5-1 combines with J gene TRBJ2-1; D is unclear. The CDR3 covers 13 residues. The V end lost 4 bases, the J end lost 9 bases, and 14 bases lay between the germline ends. Germline assignment: CDR1 SGHRS and CDR2 YFSETQ. This CDR3 is CASSAVGNSEQFF. CDR3 DNA: TGCGCCAGCAGCGCGGTCGGAAATAGTGAGCAGTTCTTC.

This chain uses TRBV11-2 with TRBJ2-1; 11 bases are a match to TRBD2. V trimming: 3 bases; J trimming: 11 bases; junction bases outside the gene matches: 6. This CDR3 contains 14 residues. CDR1 and CDR2 (germline): SGHAT, FQNNGV. The CDR3 reads CASSFDRLAGKQFF. The CDR3 region has the DNA TGTGCCAGCAGCTTCGATAGACTAGCGGGAAAGCAGTTCTTC.

V gene TRBV18 combines with J gene TRBJ2-1, with a tentative D call TRBD2 (5 bases). V was trimmed by 0 bases and J by 2 bases, leaving 14 bases between them. This CDR3 is 17 amino acids long. The germline gives CDR1 KGHSH, CDR2 LQKENI. For the CDR3, the DNA is TGTGCCAGCTCACCACCGTCACTAGGGTTTACCTACAATGAGCAGTTCTTC. Its translation: CASSPPSLGFTYNEQFF.

This chain joins TRBV11-3 and TRBJ2-3; tentative D call: TRBD1 (5 bases). Germline assignment: CDR1 SGHNT and CDR2 YENEEA. V was clipped by 5 bases and J by 3 bases, with 9 bases between them. This CDR3 is built from 13 residues. As DNA, the CDR3 is TGTGCCAGCAGCATCCAGGGTACAGATACGCAGTATTTT. Protein: CASSIQGTDTQYF.